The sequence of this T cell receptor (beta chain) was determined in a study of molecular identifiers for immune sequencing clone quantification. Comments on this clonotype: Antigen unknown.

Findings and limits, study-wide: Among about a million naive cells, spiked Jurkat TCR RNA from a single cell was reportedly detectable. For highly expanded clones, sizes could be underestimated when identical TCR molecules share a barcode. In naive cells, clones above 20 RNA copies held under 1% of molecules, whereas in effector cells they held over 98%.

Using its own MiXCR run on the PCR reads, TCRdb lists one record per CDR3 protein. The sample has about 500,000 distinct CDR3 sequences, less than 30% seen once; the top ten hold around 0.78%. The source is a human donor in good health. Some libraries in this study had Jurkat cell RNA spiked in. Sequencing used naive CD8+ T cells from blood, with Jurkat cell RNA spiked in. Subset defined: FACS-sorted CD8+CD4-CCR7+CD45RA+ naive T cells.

CDR3: CASSTQGTGESGTDTQYF. DNA for the CDR3: TGTGCCAGCTCAACCCAAGGGACAGGGGAGAGTGGCACAGATACGCAGTATTTT. V gene TRBV18 combines with J gene TRBJ2-3, with TRBD1 matching 10 bases. Germline V gene data show CDR1 as KGHSH and CDR2 as LQKENI. The CDR3 loop spans 18 amino acids. V dropped 5 bases and J dropped 1; count of bases not matched to a gene: 12.